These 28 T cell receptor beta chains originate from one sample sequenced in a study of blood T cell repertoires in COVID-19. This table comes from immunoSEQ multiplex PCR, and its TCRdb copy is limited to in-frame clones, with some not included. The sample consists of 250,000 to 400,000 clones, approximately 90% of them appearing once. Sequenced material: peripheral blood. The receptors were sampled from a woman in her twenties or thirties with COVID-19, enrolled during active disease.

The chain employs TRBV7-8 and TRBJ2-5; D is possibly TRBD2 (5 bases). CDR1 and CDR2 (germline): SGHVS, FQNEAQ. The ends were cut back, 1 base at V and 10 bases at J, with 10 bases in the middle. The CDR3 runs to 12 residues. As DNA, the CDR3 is TGTGCCAGCAGCTTAGACGTCGGGAACCAGTACTTC. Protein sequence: CASSLDVGNQYF. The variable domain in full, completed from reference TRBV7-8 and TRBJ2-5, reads GAGVSQSPRYKVAKRGQDVALRCDPISGHVSLFWYQQALGQGPEFLTYFQNEAQLDKSGLPSDRFFAERPEGSVSTLKIQRTQQEDSAVYLCASSLDVGNQYFGPGTRLLVL.

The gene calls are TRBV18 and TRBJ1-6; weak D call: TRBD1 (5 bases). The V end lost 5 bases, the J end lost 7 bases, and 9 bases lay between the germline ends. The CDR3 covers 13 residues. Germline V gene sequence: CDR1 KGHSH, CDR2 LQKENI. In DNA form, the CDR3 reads TGTGCCAGCTCAGGAGCAGGGAATTCACCCCTCCACTTT. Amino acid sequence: CASSGAGNSPLHF.

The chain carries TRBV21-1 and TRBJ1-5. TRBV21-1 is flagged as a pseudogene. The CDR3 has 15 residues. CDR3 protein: CASGGGRYSNQPQHF. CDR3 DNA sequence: TGTGCCAGCGGGGGGGGACGCTATAGCAATCAGCCCCAGCATTTT.

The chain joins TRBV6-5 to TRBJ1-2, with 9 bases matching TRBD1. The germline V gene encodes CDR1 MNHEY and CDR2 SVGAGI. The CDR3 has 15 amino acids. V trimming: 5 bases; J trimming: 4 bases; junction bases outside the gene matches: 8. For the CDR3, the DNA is TGTGCCAGCAGTCGCTACACACAGGGGGCCTATGGCTACACCTTC. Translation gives CASSRYTQGAYGYTF.

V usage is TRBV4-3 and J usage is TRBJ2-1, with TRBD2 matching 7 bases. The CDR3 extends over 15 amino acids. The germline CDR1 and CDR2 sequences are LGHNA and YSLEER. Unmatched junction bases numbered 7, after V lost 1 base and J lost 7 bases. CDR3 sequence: CASSQATGGANEQFF. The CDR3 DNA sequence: TGCGCCAGCAGCCAAGCAACGGGGGGAGCAAATGAGCAGTTCTTC.

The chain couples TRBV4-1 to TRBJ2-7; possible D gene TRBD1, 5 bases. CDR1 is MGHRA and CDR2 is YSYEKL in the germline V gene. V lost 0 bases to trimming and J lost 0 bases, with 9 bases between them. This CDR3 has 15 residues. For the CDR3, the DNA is TGCGCCAGCAGCCAAGATCCCCAGGGCTCCTACGAGCAGTACTTC. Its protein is CASSQDPQGSYEQYF.

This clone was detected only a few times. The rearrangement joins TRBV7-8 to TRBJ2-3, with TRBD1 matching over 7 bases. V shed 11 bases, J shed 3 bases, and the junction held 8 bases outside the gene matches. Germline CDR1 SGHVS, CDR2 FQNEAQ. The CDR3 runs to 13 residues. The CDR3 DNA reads TGTGCCGTCCCAGGGGGTGGGACAGATACGCAGTATTTT. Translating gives CAVPGGGTDTQYF.

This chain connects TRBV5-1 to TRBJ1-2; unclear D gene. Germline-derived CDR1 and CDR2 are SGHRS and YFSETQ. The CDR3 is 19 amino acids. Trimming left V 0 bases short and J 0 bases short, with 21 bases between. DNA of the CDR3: TGCGCCAGCAGCTTGGTGGGCAGCGGACGACACTCCACTAACTATGGCTACACCTTC. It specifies CASSLVGSGRHSTNYGYTF. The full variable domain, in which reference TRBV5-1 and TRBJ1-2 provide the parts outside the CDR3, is KAGVTQTPRYLIKTRGQQVTLSCSPISGHRSVSWYQQTPGQGLQFLFEYFSETQRNKGNFPGRFSGRQFSNSRSEMNVSTLELGDSALYLCASSLVGSGRHSTNYGYTFGSGTRLTVV.

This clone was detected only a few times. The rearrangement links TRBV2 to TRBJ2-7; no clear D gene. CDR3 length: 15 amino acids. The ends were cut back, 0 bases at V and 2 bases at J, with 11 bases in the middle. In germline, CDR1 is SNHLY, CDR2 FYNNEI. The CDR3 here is CASSEAGFSTYEQYF. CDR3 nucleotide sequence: TGTGCCAGCAGTGAAGCCGGGTTCAGTACCTACGAGCAGTACTTC.

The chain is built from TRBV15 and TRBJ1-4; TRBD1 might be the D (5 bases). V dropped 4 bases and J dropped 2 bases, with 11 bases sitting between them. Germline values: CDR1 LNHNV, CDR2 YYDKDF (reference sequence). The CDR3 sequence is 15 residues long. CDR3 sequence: CATSTGTFTNEKLFF. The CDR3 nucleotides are TGTGCCACCAGCACCGGGACTTTCACTAATGAAAAACTGTTTTTT.

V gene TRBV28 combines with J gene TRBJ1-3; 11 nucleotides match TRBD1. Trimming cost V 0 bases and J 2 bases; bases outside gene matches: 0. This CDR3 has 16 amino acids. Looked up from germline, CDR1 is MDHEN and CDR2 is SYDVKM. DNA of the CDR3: TGTGCCAGCAGTTTATGGGGACAGGGGGCTGGAAACACCATATATTTT. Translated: CASSLWGQGAGNTIYF.

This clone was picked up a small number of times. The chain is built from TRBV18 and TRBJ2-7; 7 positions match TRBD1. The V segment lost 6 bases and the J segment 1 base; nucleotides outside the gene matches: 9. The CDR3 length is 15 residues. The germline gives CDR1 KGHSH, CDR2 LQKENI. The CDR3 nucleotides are TGTGCCAGCTCGCCCATTGGGACAGTTTCCTACGAGCAGTACTTC. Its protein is CASSPIGTVSYEQYF. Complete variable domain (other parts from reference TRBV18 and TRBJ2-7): NAGVMQNPRHLVRRRGQEARLRCSPMKGHSHVYWYRQLPEEGLKFMVYLQKENIIDESGMPKERFSAEFPKEGPSILRIQQVVRGDSAAYFCASSPIGTVSYEQYFGPGTRLTVT.

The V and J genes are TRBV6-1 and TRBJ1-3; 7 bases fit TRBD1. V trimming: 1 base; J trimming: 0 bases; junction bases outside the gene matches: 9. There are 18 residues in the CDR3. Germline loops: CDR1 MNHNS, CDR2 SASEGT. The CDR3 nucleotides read TGTGCCAGCAGTGAAGTGTTTCAAGGACAGGCCTCTGGAAACACCATATATTTT. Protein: CASSEVFQGQASGNTIYF.

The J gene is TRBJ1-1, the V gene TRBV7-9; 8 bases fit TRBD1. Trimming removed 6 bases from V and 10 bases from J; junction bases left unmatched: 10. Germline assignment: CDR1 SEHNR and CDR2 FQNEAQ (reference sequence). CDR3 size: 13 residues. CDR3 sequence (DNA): TGTGCCAGCAGACCTTGGACAGGGCAGTCAGCTTTCTTT. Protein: CASRPWTGQSAFF.

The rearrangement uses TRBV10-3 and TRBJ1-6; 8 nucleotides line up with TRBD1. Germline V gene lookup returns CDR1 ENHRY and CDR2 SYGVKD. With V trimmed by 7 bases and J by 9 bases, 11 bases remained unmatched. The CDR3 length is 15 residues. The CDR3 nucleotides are TGTGCCATCAAAGCCGGACAGGGAGGAGGTTCACCCCTCCACTTT. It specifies CAIKAGQGGGSPLHF.

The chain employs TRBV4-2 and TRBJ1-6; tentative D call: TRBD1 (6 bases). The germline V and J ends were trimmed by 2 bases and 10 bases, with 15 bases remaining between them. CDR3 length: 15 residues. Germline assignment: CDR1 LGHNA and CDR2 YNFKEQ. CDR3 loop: CASSQPDSRGSPLHF. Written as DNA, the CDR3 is TGTGCCAGCAGCCAACCGGACAGTCGGGGATCACCCCTCCACTTT.

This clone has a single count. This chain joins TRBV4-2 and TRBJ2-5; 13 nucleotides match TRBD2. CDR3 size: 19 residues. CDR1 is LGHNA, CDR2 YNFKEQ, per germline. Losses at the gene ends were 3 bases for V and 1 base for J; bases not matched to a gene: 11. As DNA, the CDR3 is TGTGCCAGCAGCCATGGACTAGCGGGGGCGTCTCAGCGCCAAGAGACCCAGTACTTC. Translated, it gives CASSHGLAGASQRQETQYF.

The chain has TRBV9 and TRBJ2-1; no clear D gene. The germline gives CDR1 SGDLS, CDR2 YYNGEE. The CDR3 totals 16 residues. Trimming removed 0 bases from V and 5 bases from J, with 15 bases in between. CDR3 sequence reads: CASSVVGQVGNNEQFF. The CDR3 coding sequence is TGTGCCAGCAGCGTAGTTGGGCAGGTTGGTAACAATGAGCAGTTCTTC.

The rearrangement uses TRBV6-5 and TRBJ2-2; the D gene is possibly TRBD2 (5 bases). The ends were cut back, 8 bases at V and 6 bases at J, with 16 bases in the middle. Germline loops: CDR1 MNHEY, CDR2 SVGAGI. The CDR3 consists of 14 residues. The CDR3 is CASSPSGYAGELFF. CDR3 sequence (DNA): TGTGCCAGCTCCCCGTCGGGGTACGCCGGGGAGCTGTTTTTT.

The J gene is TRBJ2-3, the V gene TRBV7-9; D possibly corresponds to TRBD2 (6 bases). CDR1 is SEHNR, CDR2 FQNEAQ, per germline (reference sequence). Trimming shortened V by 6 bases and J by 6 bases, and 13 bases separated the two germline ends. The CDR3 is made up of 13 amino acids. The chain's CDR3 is CASSGDSVDTQYF. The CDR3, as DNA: TGTGCCAGCAGTGGGGACTCGGTTGATACGCAGTATTTT.

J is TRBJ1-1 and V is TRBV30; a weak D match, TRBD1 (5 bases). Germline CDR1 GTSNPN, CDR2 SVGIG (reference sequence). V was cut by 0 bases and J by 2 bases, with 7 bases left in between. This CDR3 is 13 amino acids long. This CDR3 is CAWSVQANTEAFF. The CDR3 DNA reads TGTGCCTGGAGTGTACAGGCCAACACTGAAGCTTTCTTT. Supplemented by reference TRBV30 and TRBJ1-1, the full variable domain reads SQTIHQWPATLVQPVGSPLSLECTVEGTSNPNLYWYRQAAGRGLQLLFYSVGIGQISSEVPQNLSASRPQDRQFILSSKKLLLSDSGFYLCAWSVQANTEAFFGQGTRLTVV.

This CDR3 reads CASSLDEMETQYF. The CDR3 DNA sequence: TGTGCCAGCAGCTTGGACGAGATGGAGACCCAGTACTTC. The chain has TRBV5-5 and TRBJ2-5; D uncertain. The germline V gene has CDR1 SGHKS and CDR2 YYEKEE (reference sequence). Trimming stripped 0 bases from V and 5 bases from J, with 8 bases between. The CDR3 loop spans 13 amino acids.

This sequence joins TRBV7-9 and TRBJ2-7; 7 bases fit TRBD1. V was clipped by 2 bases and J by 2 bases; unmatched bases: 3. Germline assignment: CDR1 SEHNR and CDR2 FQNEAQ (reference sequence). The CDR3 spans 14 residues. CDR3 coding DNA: TGTGCCAGCAGCTTAAGCCAGGGGGCCTACGAGCAGTACGTC. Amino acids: CASSLSQGAYEQYV.

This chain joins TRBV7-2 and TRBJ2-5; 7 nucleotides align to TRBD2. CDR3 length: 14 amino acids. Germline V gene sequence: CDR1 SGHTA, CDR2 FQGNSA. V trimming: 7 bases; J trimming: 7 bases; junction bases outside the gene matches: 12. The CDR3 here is CASTPTSVLVTQYF. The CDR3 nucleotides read TGTGCCAGCACCCCTACTAGCGTGCTGGTGACCCAGTACTTC.

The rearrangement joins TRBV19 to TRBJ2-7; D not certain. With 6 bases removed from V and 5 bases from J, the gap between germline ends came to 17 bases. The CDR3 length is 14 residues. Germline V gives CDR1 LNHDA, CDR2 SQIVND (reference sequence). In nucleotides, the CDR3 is TGTGCCAGTAGCACAGACACGGAAGACGACGAGCAGTACTTC. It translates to CASSTDTEDDEQYF.

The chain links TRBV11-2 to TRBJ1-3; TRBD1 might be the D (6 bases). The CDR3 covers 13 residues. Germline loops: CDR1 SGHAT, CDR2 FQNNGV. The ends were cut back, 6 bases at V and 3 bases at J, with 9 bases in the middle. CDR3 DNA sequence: TGTGCCAGCAGGTCAGGGGTTGGAAACACCATATATTTT. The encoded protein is CASRSGVGNTIYF.

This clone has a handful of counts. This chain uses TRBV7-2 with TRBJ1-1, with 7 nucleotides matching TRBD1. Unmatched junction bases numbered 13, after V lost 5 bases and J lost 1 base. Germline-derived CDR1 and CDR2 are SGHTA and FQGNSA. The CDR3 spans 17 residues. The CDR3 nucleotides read TGTGCCAGCAGCCCGGGGTTAGGGGGCGGCGGGAACACTGAAGCTTTCTTT. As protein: CASSPGLGGGGNTEAFF. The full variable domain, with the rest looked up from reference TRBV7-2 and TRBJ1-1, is GAGVSQSPSNKVTEKGKDVELRCDPISGHTALYWYRQSLGQGLEFLIYFQGNSAPDKSGLPSDRFSAERTGGSVSTLTIQRTQQEDSAVYLCASSPGLGGGGNTEAFFGQGTRLTVV.

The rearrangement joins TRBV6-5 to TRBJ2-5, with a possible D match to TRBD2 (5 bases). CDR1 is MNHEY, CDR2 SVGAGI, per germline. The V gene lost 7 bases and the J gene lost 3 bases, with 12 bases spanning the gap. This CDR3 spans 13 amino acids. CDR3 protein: CASIPYGEETQYF. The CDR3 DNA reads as TGTGCCAGCATCCCCTACGGGGAAGAGACCCAGTACTTC.